This T cell receptor (beta chain) stems from a study of cytomegalovirus exposure and HLA in healthy donors. The CDR3 has 12 residues. CDR1 is SGHVS and CDR2 is FNYEAQ in the germline V gene. V was clipped by 4 bases and J by 6 bases; unmatched bases: 2. Generated by immunoSEQ multiplex PCR, the TCRdb table keeps only in-frame clones and is missing some. The repertoire holds about 140,000 clones, with approximately 84% as singletons. Sequencing was done on a sample of PBMCs. The chain combines TRBV7-6 with TRBJ2-7; TRBD1 aligns across 8 bases. The receptor's source is a woman aged 30 to 39 in good health and CMV-seronegative. CDR3 bases: TGTGCCAGCAGCTCTGGACAGGGCGAGCAGTACTTC. Translated, it gives CASSSGQGEQYF. Together with reference TRBV7-6 and TRBJ2-7, the CDR3 gives the full variable domain: GAGVSQSPRYKVTKRGQDVALRCDPISGHVSLYWYRQALGQGPEFLTYFNYEAQQDKSGLPNDRFSAERPEGSISTLTIQRTEQRDSAMYRCASSSGQGEQYFGPGTRLTVT.